This TCR beta chain comes out of a study of human T cells and chemical hapten exposure. Findings of the study overall: High-frequency TCRs, those above 1 in 1000, stayed the same after DPC sensitization.

TCRdb processed the RACE reads anew with MiXCR; each CDR3 protein has one entry. The table lists tens of thousands of distinct CDR3 sequences, 8% to 13% of them singletons, with roughly 2.3% in the top ten. The length of the CDR3 is 16 residues. Looked up from germline, CDR1 is MNHEY and CDR2 is SMNVEV (reference sequence). Deletions cut 4 bases from V and 9 bases from J, with 22 bases between. This sample's time point: patch test 3, about 24 weeks after DPC sensitization. Treatment noted: therapeutic diphenylcyclopropenone sensitization with weekly scalp DPC. Only a few counts were recorded for this clonotype. Its antigen is not identified.

The sequence came from a woman under 40 with alopecia areata. Some clones in this sample may be carry-over from other donors' samples. The rearrangement uses TRBV27 and TRBJ2-1, with D perhaps TRBD2 (5 bases). This sample comprised whole blood, obtained in connection with sensitization to the hapten diphenylcyclopropenone (DPC). Written as DNA, the CDR3 is TGTGCCAGCAGTTGGGCCTCGCCCACGGGAACCGCTGAGCAGTTCTTC. Encoded protein: CASSWASPTGTAEQFF.